This TCR beta chain was found in a study of T-cell memory formation after mild COVID-19. Study summary: Largely, TCR clusters stayed within a single donor. Study-wide results and caveats: Day 15 to 85 contracting clones showed balanced CD4/CD8; day 15 to 37 expanders favored CD4+. Memory cells collected pre-infection included some clones that later responded, suggesting cross-reactive memory joined.

Barcoded TCR alpha and TCR beta cDNA libraries with UMIs came from 5'RACE using constant-segment primers. TCRdb reprocessed the 5' RACE reads via MiXCR and lists one record per CDR3 protein. Among approximately 89,000 distinct CDR3 sequences listed, roughly 13% were seen once. CDR3 length equals 17 residues. Trimming took 5 bases from V and 2 from J; bases not matched to a gene: 10. Germline V gene data show CDR1 as SGHAT and CDR2 as FQDESV (reference sequence). Points on this clonotype: Its antigen is as yet unknown.

The receptor was derived from a man between 18 and 29 years old who had mild COVID-19 (a few samples of this study predate the infection). Cell type and time point are not known. V and J are TRBV11-1 and TRBJ2-5; 11 nucleotides align to TRBD2. The specimen sequenced was PBMCs or a T cell subset sorted from them (not recorded which). CDR3 DNA sequence: TGTGCCAGCAGCCCGACCCGGACTAGCGGGCCTCAAGAGACCCAGTACTTC. Translating gives CASSPTRTSGPQETQYF.